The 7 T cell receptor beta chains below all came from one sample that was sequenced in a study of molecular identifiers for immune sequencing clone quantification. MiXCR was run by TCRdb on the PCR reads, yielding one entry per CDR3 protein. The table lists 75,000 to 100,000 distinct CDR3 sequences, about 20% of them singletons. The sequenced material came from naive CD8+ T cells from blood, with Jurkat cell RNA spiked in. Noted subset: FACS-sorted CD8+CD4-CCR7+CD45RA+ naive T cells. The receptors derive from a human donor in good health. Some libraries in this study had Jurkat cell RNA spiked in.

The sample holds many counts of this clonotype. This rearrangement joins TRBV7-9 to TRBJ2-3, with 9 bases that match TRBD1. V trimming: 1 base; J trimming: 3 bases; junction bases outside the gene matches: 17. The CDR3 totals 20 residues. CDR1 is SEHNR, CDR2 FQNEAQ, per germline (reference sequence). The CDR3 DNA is TGTGCCAGCAGCTTAGTGTACAGGGGGCGAATAACGGGTTTGACAGATACGCAGTATTTT. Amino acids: CASSLVYRGRITGLTDTQYF.

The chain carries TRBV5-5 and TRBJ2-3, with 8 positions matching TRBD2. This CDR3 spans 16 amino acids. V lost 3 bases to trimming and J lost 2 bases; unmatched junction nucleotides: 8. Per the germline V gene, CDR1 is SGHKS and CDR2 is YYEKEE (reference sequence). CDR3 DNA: TGTGCCAGCAGCTACCTCGCGGGGGGCATCACAGATACGCAGTATTTT. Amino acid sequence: CASSYLAGGITDTQYF.

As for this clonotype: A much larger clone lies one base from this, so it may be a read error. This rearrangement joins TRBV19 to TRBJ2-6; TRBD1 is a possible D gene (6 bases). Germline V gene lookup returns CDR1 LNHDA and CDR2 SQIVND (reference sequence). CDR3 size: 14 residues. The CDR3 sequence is CAGSRTVGANVLTF. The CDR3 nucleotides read TGTGCCGGTAGTAGGACAGTTGGGGCCAACGTCCTGACTTTC.

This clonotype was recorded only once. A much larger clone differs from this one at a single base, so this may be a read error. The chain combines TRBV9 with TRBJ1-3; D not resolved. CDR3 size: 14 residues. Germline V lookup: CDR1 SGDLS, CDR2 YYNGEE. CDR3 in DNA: TGTGCCAGCAGCGGGACCAACTCTGGAAACACCATATGTTTT. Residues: CASSGTNSGNTICF.

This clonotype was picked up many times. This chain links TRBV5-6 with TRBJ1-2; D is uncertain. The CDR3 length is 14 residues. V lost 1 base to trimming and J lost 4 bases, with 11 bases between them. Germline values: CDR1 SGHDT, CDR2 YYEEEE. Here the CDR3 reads CASSLLFLAYGYTF. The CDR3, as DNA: TGTGCCAGCAGCTTGCTCTTCCTCGCCTATGGCTACACCTTC.

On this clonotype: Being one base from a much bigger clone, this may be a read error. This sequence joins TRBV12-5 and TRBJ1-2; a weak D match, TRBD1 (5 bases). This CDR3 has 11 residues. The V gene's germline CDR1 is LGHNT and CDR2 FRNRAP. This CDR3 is CASAGTYDYTF. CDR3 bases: TGTGCTAGTGCTGGGACCTATGACTACACCTTC.

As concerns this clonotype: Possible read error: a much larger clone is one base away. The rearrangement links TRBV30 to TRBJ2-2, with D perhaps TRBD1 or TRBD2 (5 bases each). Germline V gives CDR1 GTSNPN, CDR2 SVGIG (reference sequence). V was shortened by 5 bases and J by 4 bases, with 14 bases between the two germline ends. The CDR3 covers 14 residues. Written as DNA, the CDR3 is TGTGCCTGGGACGGGACGGTTCCCACCGGGGAGCTGTTTTTT. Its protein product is CAWDGTVPTGELFF.